This T cell receptor (beta chain) was identified during a study of blood T cell repertoires in COVID-19. Assay used: immunoSEQ multiplex PCR; TCRdb lists only in-frame clones, some missing. This sample has 120,000 or so clones, with over 75% found just once. This CDR3 has 13 residues. CDR1 and CDR2 (germline): LNHDA, SQIVND (reference sequence). V lost 3 bases and J 5 bases, leaving 11 bases between the germline ends. The TCR sequence derives from a man aged 55 to 70 with acute or convalescent COVID-19. Sequenced: peripheral blood. The rearrangement joins TRBV19 to TRBJ2-7; no definite D call. The CDR3 bases are TGTGCCAGTAGTATTTTGGCTCCAAACGAGCAGTACTTC. As protein: CASSILAPNEQYF.